This TCR beta chain was obtained from a study of cytomegalovirus exposure and HLA in healthy donors. The germline CDR1 and CDR2 sequences are MDHEN and SYDVKM. The CDR3 length is 15 residues. The V end lost 2 bases, the J end lost 2 bases, and 12 bases lay between the germline ends. Both 60 Vbeta primers and 13 Jbeta primers went into the PCR. Libraries were prepared by immunoSEQ multiplex PCR; TCRdb keeps only in-frame clonotypes and omits some of them. The repertoire has tens of thousands of clones, about 82% of them found once; the top ten carry under 3%. Donors sampled were nominally healthy, though unrecorded immune exposures were likely.

The chain is built from TRBV28 and TRBJ2-5; D is unclear. The TCR sequence derives from a woman younger than 45 in good health and CMV-seronegative. Sequenced: PBMCs. The CDR3 region has the DNA TGTGCCAGCAGTTTAATGTGGGCAGGACAAGAGACCCAGTACTTC. Translating it yields CASSLMWAGQETQYF.